The 27 T cell receptor beta chains reported below all come from one sample, sequenced in a study of T-cell memory formation after mild COVID-19. Using its own MiXCR run on the 5' RACE reads, TCRdb lists one record per CDR3 protein. The sample contains about 340,000 distinct CDR3 sequences, more than 20% of which appear only once. Sequenced sample: PBMCs or a T cell subset sorted from them (not recorded which). These receptors were obtained from an adult woman who had mild COVID-19 (a few samples of this study predate the infection). Cell type and time point are not known.

This clonotype has a count of ten or more. This chain connects TRBV5-1 to TRBJ2-7, with TRBD1 matching over 7 bases. CDR3 size: 15 residues. Trimming removed 4 bases from V and 3 bases from J; junction bases left unmatched: 10. Germline V gives CDR1 SGHRS, CDR2 YFSETQ. In DNA, the CDR3 is TGCGCCAGCAGCCCAATTAGGGACAGAGTCTACGAGCAGTACTTC. Its protein is CASSPIRDRVYEQYF.

This clonotype has more than one count but fewer than ten. The chain is built from TRBV5-1 and TRBJ1-1; no definite D call. From germline, CDR1 is SGHRS and CDR2 YFSETQ. V was clipped by 0 bases and J by 4 bases, with 10 bases between them. CDR3 length: 14 amino acids. The CDR3 is CASSLVGEITEAFF. The CDR3 DNA is TGCGCCAGCAGCTTGGTCGGGGAAATCACTGAAGCTTTCTTT.

In DNA form, the CDR3 reads TGTGCCACCGGGGATAAGGAGGGCACCGGGGAGCTGTTTTTT. Residues: CATGDKEGTGELFF. The chain recombines TRBV24-1 with TRBJ2-2; possible D gene TRBD2, 6 bases. Germline V gene lookup returns CDR1 KGHDR and CDR2 SFDVKD. CDR3 size: 14 residues. Trimming removed 9 bases from V and 4 bases from J, with 14 bases in between.

This clonotype appeared a few times. The chain carries TRBV10-3 and TRBJ1-5, with D maybe TRBD1 (5 bases). The V end lost 5 bases, the J end lost 5 bases, and 19 bases lay between the germline ends. The CDR3 runs to 16 residues. Germline CDR1 ENHRY, CDR2 SYGVKD. CDR3 protein: CAISPRGGPTDQPQHF. The CDR3 DNA sequence: TGTGCCATCAGTCCGAGGGGAGGGCCCACGGATCAGCCCCAGCATTTT.

The chain couples TRBV4-3 to TRBJ2-3, with 10 positions matching TRBD2. With 1 base clipped from V and 4 bases from J, the junction kept 5 bases outside the gene matches. This CDR3 is 16 amino acids long. Germline CDR1 and CDR2: LGHNA and YSLEER. CDR3 DNA sequence: TGCGCCAGCAGCCAAGCAGCGGGAGGGAGGTCAGATACGCAGTATTTT. Translated: CASSQAAGGRSDTQYF.

This clonotype was counted only a few times. This chain uses TRBV21-1 with TRBJ2-7; TRBD2 is the table's D call and was not checked against the DNA. TRBV21-1 is shown as a pseudogene. The CDR3 runs to 18 residues. CDR3: CASSKIPDSGRVEDEQYF. DNA of the CDR3: TGTGCCAGCAGCAAAATCCCAGATAGCGGGAGGGTCGAGGACGAGCAGTACTTC.

This clonotype was seen a handful of times. The chain has TRBV7-9 and TRBJ1-1, with 9 bases fitting TRBD1. CDR1 and CDR2 from the germline V gene are SEHNR and FQNEAQ (reference sequence). The CDR3 spans 17 residues. Trimming cost V 7 bases and J 5 bases; bases outside gene matches: 17. CDR3 DNA sequence: TGTGCCAGCATTGTCGGACGGGACAGGGCGGCGCGGACTGAAGCTTTCTTT. As protein: CASIVGRDRAARTEAFF. Complete variable domain (other parts from reference TRBV7-9 and TRBJ1-1): DTGVSQNPRHKITKRGQNVTFRCDPISEHNRLYWYRQTLGQGPEFLTYFQNEAQLEKSRLLSDRFSAERPKGSFSTLEIQRTEQGDSAMYLCASIVGRDRAARTEAFFGQGTRLTVV.

The chain joins TRBV25-1 to TRBJ2-1; D not certain. The germline CDR1 and CDR2 sequences are MGHDK and SYGVNS. The CDR3 totals 14 residues. With 3 bases removed from V and 6 bases from J, the gap between germline ends came to 12 bases. CDR3 in DNA: TGTGCCAGCAGTGATCTCCCACACTCCAATGAGCAGTTCTTC. Encoded protein: CASSDLPHSNEQFF.

A few counts support this clonotype. V and J are TRBV6-5 and TRBJ1-5; 8 bases are shared with TRBD1. Trimming at V came to 5 bases and at J to 1 base, leaving 7 bases not matched to a gene. In germline, CDR1 is MNHEY, CDR2 SVGAGI. This CDR3 is 16 amino acids long. This CDR3 reads CASSRTGSKSNQPQHF. CDR3 coding DNA: TGTGCCAGCAGTAGGACAGGGTCGAAAAGCAATCAGCCCCAGCATTTT.

CDR3 residues: CASSDWDRVVGELFF. CDR3 DNA: TGTGCCAGCAGTGACTGGGACAGGGTGGTCGGGGAGCTGTTTTTT. The chain links TRBV6-4 to TRBJ2-2; 9 nucleotides agree with TRBD1. The germline CDR1 and CDR2 sequences are MRHNA and SNTAGT. CDR3 size: 15 residues. V lost 1 base, J lost 7 bases, and 4 bases stayed unmatched.

This clonotype was counted ten times or more. This sequence joins TRBV7-2 and TRBJ2-1; D ambiguous. The CDR3 covers 13 residues. Germline-derived CDR1 and CDR2 are SGHTA and FQGNSA. Trimming took 3 bases from V and 1 from J, leaving 4 bases between them. This CDR3 reads CASSFSSYNEQFF. CDR3 coding DNA: TGTGCCAGCAGCTTTAGTTCCTACAATGAGCAGTTCTTC.

This chain links TRBV9 with TRBJ2-7, with TRBD2 identical over 12 bases. With 4 bases clipped from V and 2 bases from J, the junction kept 4 bases outside the gene matches. The CDR3 is 15 residues long. Germline CDR1 is SGDLS and CDR2 is YYNGEE. CDR3 nucleotide sequence: TGTGCCAGCAGCTCGACTAGCGGGGGACCCTACGAGCAGTACTTC. Translation: CASSSTSGGPYEQYF.

This chain links TRBV19 with TRBJ1-2; D perhaps matches TRBD1 (6 bases). Germline loops: CDR1 LNHDA, CDR2 SQIVND (reference sequence). Trimming pared 4 bases from V and 3 bases from J, leaving 18 bases between. CDR3 length equals 16 residues. CDR3 sequence reads: CASSTNSGHNHYGYTF. The CDR3 DNA reads TGTGCCAGTAGTACCAACTCGGGACACAATCACTATGGCTACACCTTC.

This clonotype was found a few times. The chain combines TRBV5-6 with TRBJ1-3; no clear D gene. The CDR3 is made up of 16 amino acids. Deletions cut 1 base from V and 0 bases from J, with 11 bases between. Germline-derived CDR1 and CDR2 are SGHDT and YYEEEE. DNA of the CDR3: TGTGCCAGCAGCTTGAGACCGACGAGCTCTGGAAACACCATATATTTT. The encoded protein is CASSLRPTSSGNTIYF.

The rearrangement joins TRBV2 to TRBJ2-1; 13 bases are a match to TRBD2. The germline V gene has CDR1 SNHLY and CDR2 FYNNEI. CDR3 length equals 15 residues. V shed 7 bases and J 8 bases; nucleotides not matched to a gene: 8. Written as DNA, the CDR3 is TGTGCCAGCAACCGGGGGACTAGCGGGATCGATGAGCAGTTCTTC. Protein sequence: CASNRGTSGIDEQFF.

In its sample, this clonotype was seen many times. V usage is TRBV5-1 and J usage is TRBJ2-3; TRBD2 matches 7 bases. J lost 5 bases, V lost 0 bases, and 12 bases had no gene match. Germline V gene data show CDR1 as SGHRS and CDR2 as YFSETQ. The CDR3 has 17 amino acids. The CDR3 region has the DNA TGCGCCAGCAGCTTGGCCCCTAGCGGTATGGGTGGAGATACGCAGTATTTT. As protein: CASSLAPSGMGGDTQYF.

The J gene is TRBJ2-1, the V gene TRBV4-1; D is unresolved. The germline gives CDR1 MGHRA, CDR2 YSYEKL. V shed 0 bases and J shed 10 bases, with 16 bases lying between them. This CDR3 spans 15 amino acids. The CDR3 nucleotides read TGCGCCAGCAGCCAAGATCCTAGGGTCGTTGGAGAGCAGTTCTTC. Its protein product is CASSQDPRVVGEQFF.

The J gene is TRBJ2-3, the V gene TRBV4-2, with D unresolved. V lost 0 bases and J lost 2, with 9 bases in between. From germline, CDR1 is LGHNA and CDR2 YNFKEQ. The CDR3 has 15 residues. CDR3 nucleotide sequence: TGTGCCAGCAGCCAAGATATAACAGCCACAGATACGCAGTATTTT. Its translation is CASSQDITATDTQYF.

This clonotype was counted between two and nine times. The rearrangement joins TRBV10-3 to TRBJ2-1; D perhaps matches TRBD2 (6 bases). The germline V gene encodes CDR1 ENHRY and CDR2 SYGVKD. The CDR3 has 15 residues. V was shortened by 0 bases and J by 0 bases, with 6 bases between the two germline ends. In DNA form, the CDR3 reads TGTGCCATCAGTGAGTCCGGGAGCTCCTACAATGAGCAGTTCTTC. Its protein is CAISESGSSYNEQFF.

This clonotype was seen a handful of times. The genes are TRBV7-2 and TRBJ2-1; TRBD2 might be the D (7 bases). CDR3 length: 16 amino acids. Trimming took 5 bases from V and 4 from J, leaving 18 bases between them. Germline CDR1 and CDR2: SGHTA and FQGNSA. CDR3 loop: CASSPRGGSTYNEQFF. The CDR3 coding sequence is TGTGCCAGCAGCCCTAGGGGGGGTAGCACTTACAATGAGCAGTTCTTC.

This clonotype has a single count. The V call is TRBV7-2, the J call TRBJ1-6; D possibly corresponds to TRBD1 (5 bases). Germline CDR1 is SGHTA and CDR2 is FQGNSA. This CDR3 comprises 15 residues. Between the trimmed V and J ends, which lost 4 bases and 6 bases, there was a span of 13 bases. Here the CDR3 DNA reads TGTGCCAGCAGCTCGCCGACAGAAGCTAATTCACCCCTCCACTTT. It encodes CASSSPTEANSPLHF.

This clonotype was counted between two and nine times. V is TRBV29-1 and J is TRBJ1-2; a possible D gene is TRBD1 (5 bases). Looked up from germline, CDR1 is SQVTM and CDR2 is ANQGSEA. The CDR3 is 13 amino acids. Between the trimmed V and J ends, which lost 7 bases and 0 bases, there was a span of 12 bases. The CDR3 DNA is TGCAGCGCTGGGACGGTGACTAACTATGGCTACACCTTC. This codes for CSAGTVTNYGYTF.

The chain carries TRBV4-2 and TRBJ2-5, with 10 positions matching TRBD1. Germline lookup yields CDR1 LGHNA and CDR2 YNFKEQ. Trimming cost V 0 bases and J 4 bases; bases outside gene matches: 8. This CDR3 has 17 residues. For the CDR3, the DNA is TGTGCCAGCAGCCAAGACAGGGACAGGGGATATGGAGAGACCCAGTACTTC. Translation: CASSQDRDRGYGETQYF.

This chain links TRBV10-3 with TRBJ2-1; D is perhaps TRBD1 (5 bases). The length of the CDR3 is 13 residues. V was pared by 7 bases and J by 9 bases, with 16 bases between. Germline loops: CDR1 ENHRY, CDR2 SYGVKD. The CDR3 is CAIKGSGPVEQFF. The CDR3 coding sequence is TGTGCCATCAAGGGATCAGGGCCTGTTGAGCAGTTCTTC.

This clonotype showed up just a few times. This chain links TRBV24-1 with TRBJ2-1; D is possibly TRBD2 (6 bases). Germline CDR1 is KGHDR and CDR2 is SFDVKD. The CDR3 length is 14 residues. V was shortened by 2 bases and J by 7 bases, with 11 bases between the two germline ends. CDR3 sequence: CATSDWRVGNEQFF. CDR3 sequence (DNA): TGTGCCACCAGTGATTGGAGGGTTGGGAATGAGCAGTTCTTC.

This clonotype appeared a few times. The rearrangement uses TRBV18 and TRBJ2-3; TRBD2 agrees at 9 bases. The CDR3 extends over 16 amino acids. CDR1 KGHSH and CDR2 LQKENI come from the germline V gene. Trimming removed 10 bases from V and 4 bases from J; junction bases left unmatched: 15. The CDR3 loop reads CATSNRRTSDSDTQYF. CDR3 DNA: TGTGCCACCAGTAACCGGAGGACTAGCGATTCAGATACGCAGTATTTT.

This clonotype came up a few times. This rearrangement joins TRBV18 to TRBJ2-3; 10 bases match TRBD2. Germline V gives CDR1 KGHSH, CDR2 LQKENI. V lost 0 bases, J lost 11 bases, and 11 bases stayed unmatched. The CDR3 runs 16 residues. In nucleotides, the CDR3 is TGTGCCAGCTCACCACCGGGACTAGCGACTTTAGGGAAGCAGTATTTT. Translated, it gives CASSPPGLATLGKQYF.